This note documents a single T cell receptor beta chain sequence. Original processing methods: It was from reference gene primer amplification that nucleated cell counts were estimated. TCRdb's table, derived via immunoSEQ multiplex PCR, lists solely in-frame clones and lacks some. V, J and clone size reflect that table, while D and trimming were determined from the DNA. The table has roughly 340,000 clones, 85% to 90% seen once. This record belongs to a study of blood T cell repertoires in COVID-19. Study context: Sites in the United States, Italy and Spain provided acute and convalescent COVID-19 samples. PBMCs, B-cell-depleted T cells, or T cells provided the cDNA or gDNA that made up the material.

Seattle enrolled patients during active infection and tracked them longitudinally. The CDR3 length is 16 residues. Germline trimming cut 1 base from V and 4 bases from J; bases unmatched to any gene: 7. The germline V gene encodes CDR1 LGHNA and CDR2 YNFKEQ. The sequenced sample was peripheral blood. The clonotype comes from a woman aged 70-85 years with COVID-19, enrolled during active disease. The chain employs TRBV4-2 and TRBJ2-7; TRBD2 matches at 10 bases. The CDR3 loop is CASSQVTSGDLYEQYF. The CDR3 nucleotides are TGTGCCAGCAGCCAAGTAACTAGCGGGGATCTGTACGAGCAGTACTTC.